This T cell receptor beta chain was recorded in a study of T cell responses to AZD1222 COVID-19 vaccine. Trimming removed 1 base from V and 7 bases from J, with 6 bases in between. The CDR3 totals 12 residues. Germline-derived CDR1 and CDR2 are SGHTA and FQGNSA. Study-wide results and caveats: Reports indicate that nearly half of spike-specific TCRs are directed at unmutated variant regions. Donor demographics were predominantly white British with a female majority; clonal diversity may be underestimated. Among vaccine-associated CD4 TCRs, coverage spanned spike, with dominance at 160-218 and 743-854.

Assay: immunoSEQ multiplex PCR; the TCRdb copy retains only in-frame clones and omits some. The data show some 150,000 clones, around 88% seen once. This clone was seen only once. The antigen is unknown. The sample here was peripheral blood, taken on day 0 of MenACWY control vaccination. The receptor comes from an adult in good health. This chain joins TRBV7-2 and TRBJ2-3; D unclear. DNA for the CDR3: TGTGCCAGCAGCTTAGAATTCTATACGCAGTATTTT. It translates to CASSLEFYTQYF. Using reference TRBV7-2 and TRBJ2-3 for the parts outside the CDR3, the full variable domain is GAGVSQSPSNKVTEKGKDVELRCDPISGHTALYWYRQSLGQGLEFLIYFQGNSAPDKSGLPSDRFSAERTGGSVSTLTIQRTQQEDSAVYLCASSLEFYTQYFGPGTRLTVL.